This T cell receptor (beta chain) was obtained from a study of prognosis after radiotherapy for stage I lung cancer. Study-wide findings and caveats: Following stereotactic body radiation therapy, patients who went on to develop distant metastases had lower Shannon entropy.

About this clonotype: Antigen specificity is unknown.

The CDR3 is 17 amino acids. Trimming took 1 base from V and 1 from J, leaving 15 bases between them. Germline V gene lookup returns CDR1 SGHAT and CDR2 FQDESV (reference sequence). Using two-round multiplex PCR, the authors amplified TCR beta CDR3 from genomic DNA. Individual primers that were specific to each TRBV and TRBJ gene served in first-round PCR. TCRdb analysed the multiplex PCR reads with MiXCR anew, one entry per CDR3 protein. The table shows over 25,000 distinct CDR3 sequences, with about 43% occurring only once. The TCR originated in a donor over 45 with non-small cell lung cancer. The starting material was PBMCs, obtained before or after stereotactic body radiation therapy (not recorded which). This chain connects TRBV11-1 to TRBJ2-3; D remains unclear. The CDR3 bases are TGTGCCAGCAGCTTAGATGGAATGTTATCTGGCACAGATACGCAGTATTTT. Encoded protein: CASSLDGMLSGTDTQYF.